The 14 T cell receptor beta chains given below trace back to one sample, sequenced in a study of T-cell reconstitution after alpha-beta-depleted transplantation in children. Preparation of the TCRbeta library involved a method that used unique molecular identifiers. TCRdb analysed the PCR reads with MiXCR anew, one entry per CDR3 protein. In the table there are about 900,000 distinct CDR3 sequences, about 29% of which are singletons. Sequenced here: PBMCs, mostly from graft donor cells, sampled 360 days after TCRalphabeta/CD19-depleted stem cell transplant. All receptors come from a boy in the first two years of life who had a stem cell transplant for SCID, so the T cells may come from the graft donor.

The rearrangement links TRBV12-3 or TRBV12-4 to TRBJ2-7; no firm D call. The CDR3 has 13 residues. Trimming removed 5 bases at V and 6 bases at J, with 14 bases between. The CDR3 here is CASSQGSPSEQYF. Written as DNA, the CDR3 is TGTGCCAGCAGTCAAGGGTCCCCATCCGAGCAGTACTTC.

This chain connects TRBV6-1 to TRBJ2-1, with 11 nucleotides matching TRBD2. The CDR3 loop spans 15 amino acids. Germline trimming cut 6 bases from V and 6 bases from J; bases unmatched to any gene: 7. CDR1 MNHNS and CDR2 SASEGT come from the germline V gene. This chain's CDR3 is CASSHTSGGPNEQFF. CDR3 DNA sequence: TGTGCCAGCAGCCATACTAGCGGGGGCCCCAATGAGCAGTTCTTC.

The gene calls are TRBV5-1 and TRBJ1-1, with TRBD1 matching 9 bases. With 3 bases clipped from V and 0 bases from J, the junction kept 6 bases outside the gene matches. Looked up from germline, CDR1 is SGHRS and CDR2 is YFSETQ. The CDR3 is 16 amino acids. DNA for the CDR3: TGCGCCAGCAGCTACCGGGACAGGGCTCTGAACACTGAAGCTTTCTTT. It yields the protein CASSYRDRALNTEAFF. The entire variable domain, with the rest obtained from reference TRBV5-1 and TRBJ1-1, is as follows: KAGVTQTPRYLIKTRGQQVTLSCSPISGHRSVSWYQQTPGQGLQFLFEYFSETQRNKGNFPGRFSGRQFSNSRSEMNVSTLELGDSALYLCASSYRDRALNTEAFFGQGTRLTVV.

The CDR3 here is CSASIRLGGRSSYNEQFF. CDR3 DNA: TGCAGTGCTAGCATTCGGCTCGGGGGCAGGAGCTCCTACAATGAGCAGTTCTTC. The rearrangement uses TRBV20-1 and TRBJ2-1; D is perhaps TRBD1 or TRBD2 (6 bases each). The ends were cut back, 3 bases at V and 0 bases at J, with 21 bases in the middle. CDR1 and CDR2 (germline): DFQATT, SNEGSKA (reference sequence). The CDR3 extends over 18 amino acids.

The sample holds many counts of this clonotype. J is TRBJ2-7 and V is TRBV20-1, with 8 bases identical to TRBD1. Germline values: CDR1 DFQATT, CDR2 SNEGSKA (reference sequence). The CDR3 consists of 14 residues. J gave up 3 bases and V 3 bases, and 7 bases lay outside the gene matches. The CDR3 nucleotides read TGCAGTGCTAGGGACCTGGACAGGGTCTACGAGCAGTACTTC. It yields the protein CSARDLDRVYEQYF.

The J gene is TRBJ2-5, the V gene TRBV10-3; TRBD1 might be the D (5 bases). Germline V CDR1 and CDR2: ENHRY, SYGVKD. The CDR3 has 14 amino acids. V dropped 3 bases and J dropped 5 bases, with 13 bases sitting between them. The CDR3 nucleotides read TGTGCCATCAGTGAAGGCAGGGTCGGGGAGACCCAGTACTTC. As protein: CAISEGRVGETQYF.

V gene TRBV4-3 combines with J gene TRBJ1-1; D gene ambiguous. CDR3 size: 14 residues. Germline CDR1 is LGHNA and CDR2 is YSLEER. Trimming stripped 0 bases from V and 5 bases from J, with 10 bases between. This CDR3 reads CASSQDPFGTEAFF. As DNA, the CDR3 is TGCGCCAGCAGCCAAGATCCTTTCGGGACTGAAGCTTTCTTT.

V is TRBV20-1 and J is TRBJ2-1; the D gene is possibly TRBD2 (7 bases). The length of the CDR3 is 16 residues. The V end lost 2 bases, the J end lost 6 bases, and 20 bases lay between the germline ends. The germline V gene encodes CDR1 DFQATT and CDR2 SNEGSKA (reference sequence). CDR3 residues: CSARPSSGGQINEQFF. The CDR3 DNA follows: TGCAGTGCTAGACCTAGCTCGGGGGGCCAGATCAATGAGCAGTTCTTC.

The chain uses TRBV12-3 or TRBV12-4 and TRBJ2-7; 7 bases are shared with TRBD1. Trimming took 7 bases from V and 3 from J; bases not matched to a gene: 12. The CDR3 runs to 15 residues. CDR3 sequence: CASNLGGAGYYEQYF. The CDR3 nucleotides read TGTGCCAGCAATCTAGGGGGCGCCGGCTACTACGAGCAGTACTTC.

The chain is built from TRBV10-3 and TRBJ1-2, with 11 bases aligning to TRBD1. Germline CDR1 and CDR2: ENHRY and SYGVKD. The CDR3 consists of 17 residues. Trimming at V came to 2 bases and at J to 3 bases, leaving 8 bases not matched to a gene. Here the CDR3 DNA reads TGTGCCATCAGTGAGGAAGGACAGGGGGCAGGCTACTATGGCTACACCTTC. Its protein is CAISEEGQGAGYYGYTF.

This clonotype appeared a few times. V usage is TRBV5-5 and J usage is TRBJ1-5; 7 bases are a match to TRBD1. The trim removed 1 base at V and 5 bases at J, leaving 12 bases unmatched. There are 17 residues in the CDR3. Germline V gives CDR1 SGHKS, CDR2 YYEKEE (reference sequence). The CDR3 spells CASSLRTGLSGDQPQHF. The DNA of the CDR3 is TGTGCCAGCAGCTTGAGGACAGGACTCAGTGGGGATCAGCCCCAGCATTTT.

In its sample, this clonotype was seen a few times. The rearrangement uses TRBV27 and TRBJ2-3; possible D gene TRBD1, 6 bases. CDR1 MNHEY and CDR2 SMNVEV come from the germline V gene (reference sequence). The CDR3 is made up of 14 amino acids. V lost 5 bases to trimming and J lost 5 bases, with 14 bases between them. CDR3 DNA sequence: TGTGCCAGCAGTAGGGGGTTGACCTTAGATACGCAGTATTTT. Its translation is CASSRGLTLDTQYF.

The rearrangement links TRBV10-3 to TRBJ2-5; 12 bases fit TRBD1. CDR3 length equals 15 residues. Germline V gene sequence: CDR1 ENHRY, CDR2 SYGVKD. The J segment lost 4 bases and the V segment lost 4 bases, leaving 4 bases of the junction unmatched. For the CDR3, the DNA is TGTGCCATCAGTGTGGGACAGGGGGCCGGAGAGACCCAGTACTTC. Translated: CAISVGQGAGETQYF.

This clonotype has a handful of counts. The chain employs TRBV6-5 and TRBJ1-2, with TRBD1 as a possible D gene (6 bases). V dropped 2 bases and J dropped 0 bases, with 10 bases sitting between them. The CDR3 runs to 15 residues. Germline V gives CDR1 MNHEY, CDR2 SVGAGI. CDR3 sequence reads: CASSYAGTTNYGYTF. The CDR3 DNA reads TGTGCCAGCAGTTACGCCGGGACAACTAACTATGGCTACACCTTC.